The 26 T cell receptor beta chains given below trace back to one sample, sequenced in a study of tumor-infiltrating lymphocytes in primary liver carcinoma. Starting material for RNA and DNA co-extraction consisted of about 20-30 mg of unsorted bulk tissue. The authors made TCR beta cDNA from around 500 ng total RNA with a constant-region primer. For TCR beta, libraries were produced by three nested multiplex PCR rounds using slightly modified ARM-PCR. For about 11 cycles apiece, the opening two PCR rounds ran with TRBV1-TRBV30 forward primers and a C-beta reverse primer. TCRdb recomputed calls from the multiplex PCR reads with MiXCR, one row per CDR3 protein. The sample shows under 45,000 distinct CDR3 sequences, 65% to 85% of them seen only once. Sample: liver tumor tissue from sampling region 2. Subset described: tumor region T2, inferior pole. All receptors come from a man in his forties with primary liver carcinoma and hepatitis B virus infection.

On this clonotype itself: This is likely a read error, given that the CDR3 carries no conserved phenylalanine or tryptophan at its end. The DNA is omitted, as the CDR3 cannot be located on it reliably, and the CDR3 follows TCRdb's listing. This chain joins TRBV11-2 and TRBJ2-4. Germline loops: CDR1 SGHAT, CDR2 FQNNGV. A total of 15 residues make up the CDR3, ends included. The CDR3 loop is CASTTSAVSKNIQHS.

Remarks on this clonotype: The junction shows a germline mismatch at one end, possibly a read error. The J gene is TRBJ2-3, the V gene TRBV10-2, with 9 bases aligning to TRBD2. Germline CDR1 is WSHSY and CDR2 is SAAADI. This CDR3 region has 17 residues. The chain's CDR3 is CASSELQGLASTETQYF. The CDR3 nucleotides are TGTGCCAGCAGTGAGTTACAGGGACTAGCTAGCACAGAAACGCAATATTTT.

As to this clonotype: The junction departs from germline at one end; a sequencing error may be responsible. This chain links TRBV11-1 with TRBJ2-4; 9 bases fit TRBD1. Germline V gene lookup returns CDR1 SGHAT and CDR2 FQDESV (reference sequence). The CDR3 extends over 17 amino acids. CDR3 nucleotides: TGTGCCAGCAGCCTTCCGGGACAGGGAGCATCAAAAAACATTCAGCACTTC. It yields the protein CASSLPGQGASKNIQHF. The full variable domain, completed using reference TRBV11-1 and TRBJ2-4, is EAEVAQSPRYKITEKSQAVAFWCDPISGHATLYWYRQILGQGPELLVQFQDESVVDDSQLPKDRFSAERLKGVDSTLKIQPAELGDSAMYLCASSLPGQGASKNIQHFGAGTRLSVL.

Relative to its sample, this clonotype is medium-sized. The V gene is TRBV4-2, the J gene TRBJ2-1; 7 nucleotides align to TRBD2. This CDR3 has 16 residues. CDR1 is LGHNA, CDR2 YNFKEQ, per germline. The V and J ends lost 2 bases and 0 bases, in that order; junction bases with no gene match: 4. This chain's CDR3 is CASSQLSGLSYNEQFF. DNA for the CDR3: TGTGCCAGCAGCCAACTTAGCGGGCTCTCCTACAATGAGCAGTTCTTC.

The CDR3: CNGNQGRETQYF. CDR3 DNA: TGCAACGGCAATCAGGGGAGAGAGACCCAGTACTTC. The chain is built from TRBV29-1 and TRBJ2-5; perhaps TRBD1 as D (6 bases). Germline assignment: CDR1 SQVTM and CDR2 ANQGSEA. The CDR3 sequence is 12 residues long.

About this clonotype itself: One end of the junction fails to match germline, which may point to a read error. This rearrangement joins TRBV4-3 to TRBJ2-7; D is undetermined. The CDR3 is made up of 17 amino acids. Per germline, CDR1 LGHNA and CDR2 YSLEER. For the CDR3, the DNA is TGCGCCAGCAGCCACTTTCTCCCTAGTGGAAGCTCCTTCGAGCAGTACTTC. It codes for CASSHFLPSGSSFEQYF.

With respect to this clonotype: This CDR3 fails to terminate in the conserved phenylalanine or tryptophan, so it likely reflects a read error. The V gene is TRBV19, the J gene TRBJ2-2, with D perhaps given as TRBD1 or TRBD2 (6 bases each). V was shortened by 6 bases and J by 8 bases, with 16 bases between the two germline ends. Germline V gene data show CDR1 as LNHDA and CDR2 as SQIVND (reference sequence). The CDR3 runs to 14 residues. In nucleotides, the CDR3 is TGTGCCAGTAGGCCCGTCGGGGGCACAGGGGAGCTGTTTTTG. Translation gives CASRPVGGTGELFL.

For this clonotype: At one boundary the junction diverges from the germline segment, which might be a read error. This chain links TRBV29-1 with TRBJ1-1, with unresolved D. The CDR3 sequence is 11 residues long. Germline lookup yields CDR1 SQVTM and CDR2 ANQGSEA. The CDR3 nucleotides read TGCAGCGGGACCCCGAACACTGGAGCTTTCTTC. The encoded protein is CSGTPNTGAFF. Using reference TRBV29-1 and TRBJ1-1 for the parts outside the CDR3, the full variable domain is SAVISQKPSRDICQRGTSLTIQCQVDSQVTMMFWYRQQPGQSLTLIATANQGSEATYESGFVIDKFPISRPNLTFSTLTVSNMSPEDSSIYLCSGTPNTGAFFGQGTRLTVV.

In this sample, this clonotype is medium-sized. The chain is built from TRBV7-9 and TRBJ2-7; D is ambiguous. CDR1 is SEHNR and CDR2 is FQNEAQ in the germline V gene (reference sequence). The CDR3 length is 15 residues. The V and J ends lost 3 bases and 0 bases respectively, with 12 bases between them. CDR3 residues: CASSLDPQTSYEQYF. Here the CDR3 DNA reads TGTGCCAGCAGCTTGGACCCCCAAACCTCCTACGAGCAGTACTTC.

Concerning this clonotype itself: The junction and the germline gene differ at one end; a read error may be behind it. The chain links TRBV11-1 to TRBJ1-6; a possible D gene is TRBD1 (5 bases). Germline CDR1 SGHAT, CDR2 FQDESV (reference sequence). The CDR3 is made up of 13 amino acids. The CDR3, as DNA: TGTGCCAGCGGCCGGACACTGGTTTCGCCCCTCCAATTT. Protein product: CASGRTLVSPLQF. Based on the CDR3 plus reference TRBV11-1 and TRBJ1-6, the full variable domain is EAEVAQSPRYKITEKSQAVAFWCDPISGHATLYWYRQILGQGPELLVQFQDESVVDDSQLPKDRFSAERLKGVDSTLKIQPAELGDSAMYLCASGRTLVSPLQFGNGTRLTVT.

For this clonotype: Since the CDR3 does not end with the conserved phenylalanine or tryptophan, this likely comes from a read error. This chain connects TRBV4-3 to TRBJ2-5; D might be TRBD2 (6 bases). CDR1 is LGHNA, CDR2 YSLEER, per germline. V lost 1 base, J lost 5 bases, and 20 bases lay in between. The CDR3 totals 17 residues. CDR3 nucleotide sequence: TGCGCCAGCAGCCAAGCGGCTAGCGCGAGGAGTGGTGAGACCCAGTACCTC. Translating gives CASSQAASARSGETQYL.

A word on this clonotype: The junction does not match germline at one end; this may be a read error. The chain carries TRBV19 and TRBJ2-5, with D perhaps TRBD1 or TRBD2 (5 bases each). CDR3 length: 14 amino acids. CDR1 is LNHDA and CDR2 is SQIVND in the germline V gene (reference sequence). The CDR3: CASSIEGRLETEYF. The CDR3 DNA reads as TGTGCCAGTAGTATAGAGGGACGTCTGGAGACCGAGTACTTC.

This clonotype was seen at least ten times. V usage is TRBV28 and J usage is TRBJ2-7; D gene uncertain. In germline, CDR1 is MDHEN, CDR2 SYDVKM. This CDR3 is built from 15 residues. V lost 4 bases to trimming and J lost 0 bases, with 13 bases between them. The CDR3 region is CASSSYSRSSYEQYF. CDR3 coding DNA: TGTGCCAGCAGTTCTTACTCGAGGAGCTCCTACGAGCAGTACTTC.

Concerning this clonotype: The CDR3 does not close with the conserved phenylalanine or tryptophan, likely indicating a read error. This rearrangement joins TRBV6-1 to TRBJ2-5; D may be TRBD1 (5 bases). The germline V gene has CDR1 MNHNS and CDR2 SASEGT. The CDR3 extends over 13 amino acids. CDR3 protein: CANSVRGVETQYL. CDR3 DNA sequence: TGTGCCAACAGTGTAAGGGGTGTAGAGACCCAGTACCTC.

With respect to this clonotype: The conserved closing phenylalanine or tryptophan is absent in this CDR3, likely reflecting a read error. The CDR3 is CASARVDTVQLFY. CDR3 DNA sequence: TGTGCCAGCGCCAGGGTGGACACCGTGCAGCTGTTTTAT. The J gene is TRBJ2-2, the V gene TRBV6-9, with D perhaps matching TRBD1 (5 bases). V gave up 8 bases and J gave up 12 bases, with 19 bases separating them. The germline gives CDR1 MNHGY, CDR2 SVAAGI. CDR3 length: 13 residues.

In regard to this clonotype: The junction departs from the called germline gene at one end, perhaps through a read error. The chain couples TRBV11-2 to TRBJ2-2, with D possibly TRBD1 on 6 matching bases. The CDR3 runs 17 residues. The germline V gene encodes CDR1 SGHAT and CDR2 FQNNGV. CDR3 coding DNA: TGTGCCAGCAGCTTAGATCATCGGGGTAGGGACACCGCGGAGCTGCTCTTT. Translating gives CASSLDHRGRDTAELLF.

A remark on this clonotype: An end of the junction differs from the germline gene, which may be a read error. The chain carries TRBV6-5 and TRBJ2-1; 7 bases align to TRBD2. This CDR3 comprises 14 residues. The germline CDR1 and CDR2 sequences are MNHEY and SVGAGI. The CDR3 sequence: CTSSRLANYNEQFF. CDR3 DNA sequence: TGTACCAGCAGTCGACTAGCAAATTACAATGAGCAGTTCTTC.

In the case of this clonotype: It is likely a read error, because the conserved phenylalanine at the end of the CDR3 is missing. Because the CDR3's place on the DNA is in doubt, the DNA is left out and the CDR3 is given as listed by TCRdb. This chain connects TRBV29-1 to TRBJ2-4; the table's D gene call, TRBD1, was not cross checked with the DNA. The germline gives CDR1 SQVTM, CDR2 ANQGSEA. The CDR3 contains 13 residues when both ends are counted. The CDR3 loop reads CSVLGGVKNIEYL.

Comment on this clonotype: Given the absence of the conserved phenylalanine or tryptophan at the CDR3 end, a read error is likely. The genes are TRBV7-2 and TRBJ2-2, with no clear D. Germline V gene sequence: CDR1 SGHTA, CDR2 FQGNSA. The CDR3 spans 15 residues. DNA of the CDR3: TGTGCCAGCAGCTTATTATCTGTTAACAGCGGGGAGCTGTTTTCT. This sequence encodes CASSLLSVNSGELFS.

This clonotype has a single count. The chain is built from TRBV29-1 and TRBJ2-7; D may be TRBD1 or TRBD2 (5 bases each). CDR1 and CDR2 from the germline V gene are SQVTM and ANQGSEA. The CDR3 totals 16 residues. CDR3 in amino acids: CNAMTSGTGTPYEQYF. In DNA, the CDR3 is TGCAACGCCATGACATCTGGGACCGGTACCCCCTACGAGCAGTACTTC.

The V and J genes are TRBV6-1 and TRBJ2-3, with 7 bases identical to TRBD1. Germline trimming cut 6 bases from V and 8 bases from J; bases unmatched to any gene: 5. The CDR3 runs to 12 residues. Germline CDR1 is MNHNS and CDR2 is SASEGT. This CDR3 is CASSVTGVTQYF. The CDR3 DNA follows: TGTGCCAGCAGCGTCACAGGGGTTACGCAGTATTTT.

A word on this clonotype: One junction end does not reproduce the germline sequence, and a read error may be involved. The V gene is TRBV5-1, the J gene TRBJ2-7; 9 nucleotides agree with TRBD2. CDR1 and CDR2 (germline): SGHRS, YFSETQ. The CDR3 has 18 amino acids. CDR3 sequence: CAGSFRTSVTGGRYEQYF. The CDR3 DNA sequence: TGCGCCGGCAGCTTCAGGACTAGCGTAACTGGGGGAAGATACGAGCAGTACTTC. The entire variable domain, with the rest obtained from reference TRBV5-1 and TRBJ2-7, is as follows: KAGVTQTPRYLIKTRGQQVTLSCSPISGHRSVSWYQQTPGQGLQFLFEYFSETQRNKGNFPGRFSGRQFSNSRSEMNVSTLELGDSALYLCAGSFRTSVTGGRYEQYFGPGTRLTVT.

This clonotype was observed at least ten times. A read error may produce the germline difference seen at one junction end. This chain connects TRBV11-1 to TRBJ1-1, with D hard to call. CDR1 is SGHAT and CDR2 is FQDESV in the germline V gene (reference sequence). This CDR3 comprises 13 residues. The CDR3 loop is CACSLVRNTEAFF. CDR3 coding DNA: TGTGCCTGCAGCTTAGTCCGGAACACTGAAGCTTTCTTT.

Comments on this clonotype: The junction departs from the called germline gene at one end, perhaps through a read error. This chain joins TRBV6-1 and TRBJ2-4; TRBD2 is a possible D gene (5 bases). There are 17 residues in the CDR3. Looked up from germline, CDR1 is MNHNS and CDR2 is SASEGT. In nucleotides, the CDR3 is TGTGTCAGCAGCGGAGCCTTATTCGGGGTAGCCAAAAACACTCAGTACTTC. Translation gives CVSSGALFGVAKNTQYF.

The rearrangement joins TRBV2 to TRBJ1-1, with D uncertain. CDR3 length: 13 amino acids. The V gene lost 7 bases and the J gene lost 3 bases, with 12 bases spanning the gap. The germline V gene has CDR1 SNHLY and CDR2 FYNNEI. The CDR3 bases are TGTGCCAGCAATCCCCGGGCAGACACTGAAGCTTTCTTT. This translates into CASNPRADTEAFF.

Of note for this clonotype: A much larger clone is a single base away; this may be a read error. The genes are TRBV15 and TRBJ2-5; 8 bases fit TRBD1. CDR3 size: 16 residues. The germline CDR1 and CDR2 sequences are LNHNV and YYDKDF (reference sequence). The CDR3 sequence is CAASRGGQGGRETQYF. The CDR3 DNA is TGTGCCGCCAGCAGAGGAGGACAGGGAGGTCGAGAGACCCAGTACTTC.